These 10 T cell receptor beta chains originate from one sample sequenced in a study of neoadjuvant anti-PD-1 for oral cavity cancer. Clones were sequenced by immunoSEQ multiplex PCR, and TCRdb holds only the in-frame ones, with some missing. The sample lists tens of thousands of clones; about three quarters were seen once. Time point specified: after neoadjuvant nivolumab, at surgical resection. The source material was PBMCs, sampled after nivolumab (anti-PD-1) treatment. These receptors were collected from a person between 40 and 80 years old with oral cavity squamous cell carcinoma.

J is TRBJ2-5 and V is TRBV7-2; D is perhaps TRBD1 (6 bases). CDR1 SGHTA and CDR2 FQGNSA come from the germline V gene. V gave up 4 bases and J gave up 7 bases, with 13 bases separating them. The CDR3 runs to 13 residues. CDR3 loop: CASSSQGVGTQYF. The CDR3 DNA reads TGTGCCAGCAGCTCACAGGGCGTTGGGACCCAGTACTTC.

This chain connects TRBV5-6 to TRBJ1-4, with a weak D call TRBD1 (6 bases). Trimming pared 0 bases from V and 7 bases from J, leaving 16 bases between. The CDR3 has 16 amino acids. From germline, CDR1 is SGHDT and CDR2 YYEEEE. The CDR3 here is CASSLERARGTEKLFF. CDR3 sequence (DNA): TGTGCCAGCAGCTTGGAGAGGGCCAGGGGCACTGAAAAACTGTTTTTT.

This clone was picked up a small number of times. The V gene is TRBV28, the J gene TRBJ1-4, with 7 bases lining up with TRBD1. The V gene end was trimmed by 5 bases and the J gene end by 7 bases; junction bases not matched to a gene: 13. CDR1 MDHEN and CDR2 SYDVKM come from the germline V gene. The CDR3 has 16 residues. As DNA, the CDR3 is TGTGCCAGCAGTCCCCCCTCACAGGGGTGGATTGAAAAACTGTTTTTT. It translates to CASSPPSQGWIEKLFF.

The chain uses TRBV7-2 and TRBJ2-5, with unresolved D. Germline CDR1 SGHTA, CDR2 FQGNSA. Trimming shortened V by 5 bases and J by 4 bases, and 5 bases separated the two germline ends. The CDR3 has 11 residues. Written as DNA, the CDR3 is TGTGCCAGCAGCCGCTTAGAGACCCAGTACTTC. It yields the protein CASSRLETQYF.

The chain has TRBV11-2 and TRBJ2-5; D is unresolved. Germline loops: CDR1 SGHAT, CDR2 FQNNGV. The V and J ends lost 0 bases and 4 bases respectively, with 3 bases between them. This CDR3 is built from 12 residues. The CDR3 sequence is CASSLDRETQYF. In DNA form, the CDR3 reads TGTGCCAGCAGCTTAGATCGAGAGACCCAGTACTTC.

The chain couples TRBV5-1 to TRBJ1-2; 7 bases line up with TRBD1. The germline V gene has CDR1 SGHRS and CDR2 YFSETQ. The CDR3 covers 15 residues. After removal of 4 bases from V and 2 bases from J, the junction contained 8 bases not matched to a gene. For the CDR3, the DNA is TGCGCCAGCAGCATAGGGACAGTAGCAAACTATGGCTACACCTTC. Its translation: CASSIGTVANYGYTF.

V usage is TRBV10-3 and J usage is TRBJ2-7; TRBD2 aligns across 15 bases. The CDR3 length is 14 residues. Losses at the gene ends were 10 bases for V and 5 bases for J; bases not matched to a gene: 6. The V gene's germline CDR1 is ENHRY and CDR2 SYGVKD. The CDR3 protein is CATRTSGGANEQYF. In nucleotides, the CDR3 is TGTGCCACTCGGACTAGCGGGGGGGCGAACGAGCAGTACTTC.

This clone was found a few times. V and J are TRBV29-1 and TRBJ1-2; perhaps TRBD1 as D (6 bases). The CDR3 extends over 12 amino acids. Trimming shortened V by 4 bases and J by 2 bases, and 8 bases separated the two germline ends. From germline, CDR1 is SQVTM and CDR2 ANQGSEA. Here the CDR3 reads CSVATGNYGYTF. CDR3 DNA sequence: TGCAGCGTTGCTACAGGGAACTATGGCTACACCTTC.

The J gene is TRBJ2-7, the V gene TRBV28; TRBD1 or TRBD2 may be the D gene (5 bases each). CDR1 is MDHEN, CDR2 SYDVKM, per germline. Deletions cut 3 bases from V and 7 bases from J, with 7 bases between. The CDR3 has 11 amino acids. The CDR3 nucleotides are TGTGCCAGCAGTTTGTGGGGGGAGCAGTACTTC. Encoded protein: CASSLWGEQYF.

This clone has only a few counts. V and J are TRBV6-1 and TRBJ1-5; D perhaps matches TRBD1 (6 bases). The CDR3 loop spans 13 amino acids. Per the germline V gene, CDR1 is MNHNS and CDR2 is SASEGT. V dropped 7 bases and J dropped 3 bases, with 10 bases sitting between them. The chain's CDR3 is CASNRAVNQPQHF. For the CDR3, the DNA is TGTGCCAGCAACAGGGCAGTCAATCAGCCCCAGCATTTT.